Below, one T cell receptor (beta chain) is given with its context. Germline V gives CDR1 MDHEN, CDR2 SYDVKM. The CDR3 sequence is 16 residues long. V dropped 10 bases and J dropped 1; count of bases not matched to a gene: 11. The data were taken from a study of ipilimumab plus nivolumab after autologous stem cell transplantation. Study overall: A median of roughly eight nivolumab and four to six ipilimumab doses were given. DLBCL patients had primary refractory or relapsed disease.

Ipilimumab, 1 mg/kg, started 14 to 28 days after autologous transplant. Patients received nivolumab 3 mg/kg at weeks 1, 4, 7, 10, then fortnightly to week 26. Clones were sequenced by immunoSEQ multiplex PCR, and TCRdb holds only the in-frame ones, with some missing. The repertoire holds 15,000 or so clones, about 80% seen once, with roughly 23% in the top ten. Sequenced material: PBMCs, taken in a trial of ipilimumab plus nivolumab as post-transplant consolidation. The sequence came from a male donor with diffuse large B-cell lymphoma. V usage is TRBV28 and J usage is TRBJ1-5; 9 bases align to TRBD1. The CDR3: CAIYRGLRGSNQPQHF. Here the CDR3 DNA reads TGTGCCATATACAGGGGGCTTAGGGGGAGCAATCAGCCCCAGCATTTT.